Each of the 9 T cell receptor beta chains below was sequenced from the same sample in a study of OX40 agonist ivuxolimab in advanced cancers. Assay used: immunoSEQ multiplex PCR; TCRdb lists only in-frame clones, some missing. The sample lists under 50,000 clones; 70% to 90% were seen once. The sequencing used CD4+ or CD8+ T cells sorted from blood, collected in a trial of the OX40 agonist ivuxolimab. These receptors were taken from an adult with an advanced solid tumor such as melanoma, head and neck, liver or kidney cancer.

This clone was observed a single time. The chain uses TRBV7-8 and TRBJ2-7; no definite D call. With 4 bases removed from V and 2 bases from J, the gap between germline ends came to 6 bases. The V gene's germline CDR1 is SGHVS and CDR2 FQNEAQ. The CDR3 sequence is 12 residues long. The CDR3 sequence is CASSSKAYEQYF. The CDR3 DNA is TGTGCCAGCAGCTCTAAAGCCTACGAGCAGTACTTC.

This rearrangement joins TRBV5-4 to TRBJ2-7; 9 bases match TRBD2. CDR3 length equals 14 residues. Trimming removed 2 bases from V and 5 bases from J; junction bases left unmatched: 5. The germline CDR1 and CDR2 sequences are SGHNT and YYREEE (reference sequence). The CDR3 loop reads CASSFSGSADEQYF. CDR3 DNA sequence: TGTGCCAGCAGCTTTAGCGGGAGTGCTGACGAGCAGTACTTC. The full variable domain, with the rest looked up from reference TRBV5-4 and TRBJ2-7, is ETGVTQSPTHLIKTRGQQVTLRCSSQSGHNTVSWYQQALGQGPQFIFQYYREEENGRGNFPPRFSGLQFPNYSSELNVNALELDDSALYLCASSFSGSADEQYFGPGTRLTVT.

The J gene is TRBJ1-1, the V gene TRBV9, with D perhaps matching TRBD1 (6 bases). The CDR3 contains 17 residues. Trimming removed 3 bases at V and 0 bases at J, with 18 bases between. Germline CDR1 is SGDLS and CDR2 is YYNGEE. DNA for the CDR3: TGTGCCAGCAGCGCACTACAGGGTTGGGACATGAACACTGAAGCTTTCTTT. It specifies CASSALQGWDMNTEAFF.

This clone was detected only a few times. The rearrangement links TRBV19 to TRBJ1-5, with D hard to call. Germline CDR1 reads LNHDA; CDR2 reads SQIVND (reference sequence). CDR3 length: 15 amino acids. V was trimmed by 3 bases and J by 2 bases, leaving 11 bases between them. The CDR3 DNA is TGTGCCAGTAGTATCAGTTGGCACGGCAATCAGCCCCAGCATTTT. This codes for CASSISWHGNQPQHF.

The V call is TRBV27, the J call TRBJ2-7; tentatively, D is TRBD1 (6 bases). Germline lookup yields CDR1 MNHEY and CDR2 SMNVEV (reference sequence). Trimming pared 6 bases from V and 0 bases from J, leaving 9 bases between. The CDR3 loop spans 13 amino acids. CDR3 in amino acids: CASRGGPSYEQYF. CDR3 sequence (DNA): TGTGCCAGCAGAGGGGGTCCCTCCTACGAGCAGTACTTC.

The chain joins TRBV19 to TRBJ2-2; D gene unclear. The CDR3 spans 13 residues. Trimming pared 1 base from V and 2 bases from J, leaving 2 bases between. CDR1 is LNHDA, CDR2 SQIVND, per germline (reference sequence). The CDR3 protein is CASSIANTGELFF. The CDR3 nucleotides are TGTGCCAGTAGTATAGCAAACACCGGGGAGCTGTTTTTT.

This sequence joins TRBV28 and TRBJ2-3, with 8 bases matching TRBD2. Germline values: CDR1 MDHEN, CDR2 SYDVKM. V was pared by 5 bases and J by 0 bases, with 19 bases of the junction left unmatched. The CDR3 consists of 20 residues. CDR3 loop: CASSRTTHYSGSQSTDTQYF. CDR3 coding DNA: TGTGCCAGCAGTCGAACCACCCATTACAGCGGGAGTCAGAGCACAGATACGCAGTATTTT.

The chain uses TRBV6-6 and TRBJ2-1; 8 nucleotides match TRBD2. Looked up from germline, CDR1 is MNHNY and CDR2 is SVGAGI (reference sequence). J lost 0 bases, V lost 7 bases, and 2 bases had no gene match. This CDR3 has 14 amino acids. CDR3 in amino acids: CASNGGASYNEQFF. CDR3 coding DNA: TGTGCCAGCAACGGGGGGGCCTCCTACAATGAGCAGTTCTTC.

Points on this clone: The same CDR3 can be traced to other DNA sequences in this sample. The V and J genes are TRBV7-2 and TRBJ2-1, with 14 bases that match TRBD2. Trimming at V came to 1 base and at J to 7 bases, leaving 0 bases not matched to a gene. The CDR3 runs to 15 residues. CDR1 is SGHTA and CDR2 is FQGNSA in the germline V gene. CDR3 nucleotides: TGTGCCAGCAGCTTAGGACTAGCGGGAGGGAATGAGCAGTTCTTC. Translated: CASSLGLAGGNEQFF.